Below, 29 T cell receptor beta chains from the same sample are listed, as sequenced in a study of T cell responses to AZD1222 COVID-19 vaccine. Clones were read by immunoSEQ multiplex PCR, and TCRdb kept only the in-frame ones, dropping some. This table has approximately 150,000 clones, about 87% appearing once. This material consisted of peripheral blood, taken on day 0 of AZD1222 vaccination. The receptor source for this set is an adult in good health.

This clone has just one count. The chain joins TRBV19 to TRBJ2-7, with D unresolved. CDR1 LNHDA and CDR2 SQIVND come from the germline V gene (reference sequence). CDR3 size: 13 residues. Deletions cut 7 bases from V and 3 bases from J, with 13 bases between. CDR3 bases: TGTGCCAGTACCCCTCCTGGTAGCTACGAGCAGTACTTC. It codes for CASTPPGSYEQYF.

The genes are TRBV5-1 and TRBJ1-3; no clear D. In germline, CDR1 is SGHRS, CDR2 YFSETQ. Deletions cut 4 bases from V and 4 bases from J, with 15 bases between. This CDR3 spans 15 amino acids. CDR3 in amino acids: CASSLSKGSGNTIYF. The CDR3 bases are TGCGCCAGCAGCCTATCCAAAGGCTCCGGAAACACCATATATTTT. Based on the CDR3 plus reference TRBV5-1 and TRBJ1-3, the full variable domain is KAGVTQTPRYLIKTRGQQVTLSCSPISGHRSVSWYQQTPGQGLQFLFEYFSETQRNKGNFPGRFSGRQFSNSRSEMNVSTLELGDSALYLCASSLSKGSGNTIYFGEGSWLTVV.

The chain has TRBV30 and TRBJ1-2; TRBD1 matches at 9 bases. The germline gives CDR1 GTSNPN, CDR2 SVGIG (reference sequence). CDR3 length: 13 amino acids. The V and J ends lost 2 bases and 6 bases, in that order; junction bases with no gene match: 4. The CDR3 spells CAWSKTGGDGYTF. CDR3 nucleotides: TGTGCCTGGAGTAAGACAGGGGGGGATGGCTACACCTTC.

The rearrangement uses TRBV6-1 and TRBJ2-5; D is perhaps TRBD1 (5 bases). V dropped 4 bases and J dropped 9 bases, with 24 bases sitting between them. This CDR3 has 16 residues. Per the germline V gene, CDR1 is MNHNS and CDR2 is SASEGT. The CDR3 DNA sequence: TGTGCCAGCAGTGTGGGGCAGGTTGGACCCCAATGGGCCCAGTACTTC. This codes for CASSVGQVGPQWAQYF.

The V and J genes are TRBV12-3 or TRBV12-4 and TRBJ2-1, with D unresolved. Trimming took 7 bases from V and 9 from J, leaving 16 bases between them. The CDR3 length is 13 residues. The CDR3: CASTIDGRAEQFF. CDR3 in DNA: TGTGCCAGCACTATAGATGGTAGGGCTGAGCAGTTCTTC.

V is TRBV28 and J is TRBJ2-1; D perhaps matches TRBD2 (6 bases). V shed 4 bases and J shed 11 bases, with 12 bases lying between them. CDR1 and CDR2 (germline): MDHEN, SYDVKM. There are 12 residues in the CDR3. The CDR3 protein is CASSYPGLKQFF. CDR3 DNA: TGTGCCAGCAGTTACCCGGGACTCAAGCAGTTCTTC.

The chain carries TRBV5-1 and TRBJ2-1; tentative D call: TRBD2 (5 bases). Trimming removed 0 bases at V and 4 bases at J, with 11 bases between. The CDR3 consists of 15 residues. Germline V CDR1 and CDR2: SGHRS, YFSETQ. The DNA of the CDR3 is TGCGCCAGCAGCTTGGAGGCTAGCAGATACAATGAGCAGTTCTTC. This gives the protein CASSLEASRYNEQFF.

The chain carries TRBV6-6 and TRBJ2-7, with D uncertain. CDR1 is MNHNY, CDR2 SVGAGI, per germline (reference sequence). The CDR3 contains 12 residues. Trimming left V 6 bases short and J 2 bases short, with 8 bases between. The DNA for the CDR3 is TGTGCCAGCAGAAAAGCCACCTACGAGCAGTACTTC. The encoded protein is CASRKATYEQYF.

The rearrangement joins TRBV28 to TRBJ1-5; 7 bases agree with TRBD1. J lost 5 bases, V lost 6 bases, and 7 bases had no gene match. The length of the CDR3 is 14 residues. CDR1 and CDR2 (germline): MDHEN, SYDVKM. CDR3 DNA: TGTGCCAGCAGCCAGGGGGGTGGGTATCAGCCCCAGCATTTT. Encoded protein: CASSQGGGYQPQHF.

The chain links TRBV3-1 (or the pseudogene TRBV3-2) to TRBJ2-1, with TRBD2 matching over 8 bases. Looked up from germline, CDR1 is LGHDT and CDR2 is YNNKEL (reference sequence). The CDR3 extends over 16 amino acids. The junction had 9 bases not matched to a gene; V was cut back by 8 bases and J by 0 bases. In DNA, the CDR3 is TGTGCCAGCGGGAAGGAGCGGGGGAGCTCCTACAATGAGCAGTTCTTC. This sequence encodes CASGKERGSSYNEQFF.

This sequence joins TRBV15 and TRBJ2-1; 7 bases align to TRBD2. Germline loops: CDR1 LNHNV, CDR2 YYDKDF (reference sequence). The CDR3 length is 15 residues. J gave up 7 bases and V 0 bases, and 6 bases lay outside the gene matches. CDR3 sequence reads: CATSRDRLAVNEQFF. The CDR3 bases are TGTGCCACCAGCAGAGATCGTCTAGCGGTAAATGAGCAGTTCTTC.

The chain recombines TRBV30 with TRBJ1-3, with 7 bases that match TRBD1. Losses at the gene ends were 0 bases for V and 3 bases for J; bases not matched to a gene: 5. The CDR3 is 15 amino acids. The germline V gene has CDR1 GTSNPN and CDR2 SVGIG (reference sequence). The CDR3 here is CAWSVQGGYGNTIYF. The CDR3 DNA reads TGTGCCTGGAGTGTACAAGGGGGCTATGGAAACACCATATATTTT.

This chain connects TRBV25-1 to TRBJ1-6, with D perhaps matching TRBD1 (6 bases). V lost 6 bases to trimming and J lost 8 bases, with 11 bases between them. The germline CDR1 and CDR2 sequences are MGHDK and SYGVNS. The CDR3 runs to 13 residues. In nucleotides, the CDR3 is TGTGCCAGCAGAAGGGGGACTGATTCACCCCTCCACTTT. It encodes CASRRGTDSPLHF.

The gene calls are TRBV27 and TRBJ2-2; the match to TRBD2 covers 8 bases. Losses at the gene ends were 1 base for V and 4 bases for J; bases not matched to a gene: 5. The CDR3 loop spans 16 amino acids. The V gene's germline CDR1 is MNHEY and CDR2 SMNVEV (reference sequence). CDR3 protein: CASSLLREGGTGELFF. The CDR3 DNA sequence: TGTGCCAGCAGTTTATTACGGGAGGGCGGCACCGGGGAGCTGTTTTTT.

As concerns this clone: The germline gene is not matched at one end of the junction; a read error may be the cause. The CDR3 nucleotides read TGTGCCAGCAGCTTAAGGGAGACGACCGTAGAGAAGCTCTTC. This gives the protein CASSLRETTVEKLF. The rearrangement links TRBV7-9 to TRBJ2-1, with D possibly matching TRBD2 (5 bases). The CDR3 is 14 amino acids. Germline CDR1 and CDR2: SEHNR and FQNEAQ (reference sequence).

V is TRBV27 and J is TRBJ2-4; 7 nucleotides align to TRBD1. The germline V gene encodes CDR1 MNHEY and CDR2 SMNVEV (reference sequence). V shed 6 bases and J 7 bases; nucleotides not matched to a gene: 21. This CDR3 comprises 18 residues. CDR3 bases: TGTGCCAGCAGCTTACGCCACGCCGACAGGGTCAGGCCTAACATTCAGTACTTC. Amino acids: CASSLRHADRVRPNIQYF.

The chain uses TRBV19 and TRBJ2-2; D gene uncertain. V gave up 1 base and J gave up 7 bases, with 4 bases separating them. The CDR3 is 12 amino acids. The germline CDR1 and CDR2 sequences are LNHDA and SQIVND (reference sequence). This CDR3 reads CASSIAIGELFF. CDR3 DNA sequence: TGTGCCAGTAGTATAGCCATCGGGGAGCTGTTTTTT.

The chain employs TRBV5-1 and TRBJ2-1; the D gene is possibly TRBD2 (6 bases). Germline loops: CDR1 SGHRS, CDR2 YFSETQ. There are 16 residues in the CDR3. Trimming pared 3 bases from V and 3 bases from J, leaving 16 bases between. The CDR3 loop is CASSSSPGDDYNEQFF. CDR3 nucleotide sequence: TGCGCCAGCAGCTCTTCACCGGGGGACGACTACAATGAGCAGTTCTTC.

With respect to this clone: Germline is not matched at one junction end, which may reflect a read error. The chain joins TRBV7-7 to TRBJ1-3; D might be TRBD1 (6 bases). Per germline, CDR1 SSHAT and CDR2 FNYEAQ (reference sequence). The CDR3 is made up of 15 amino acids. The CDR3 reads CASSLGQSSGNTIYF. CDR3 bases: TGTGCTAGCAGCTTAGGACAGAGCTCTGGAAACACCATATATTTT.

The CDR3 loop is CAWSRGLAGGETQYF. In DNA form, the CDR3 reads TGTGCCTGGAGCAGGGGGCTGGCCGGCGGGGAGACCCAGTACTTC. V and J are TRBV30 and TRBJ2-5, with TRBD1 identical over 8 bases. J gave up 5 bases and V 3 bases, and 11 bases lay outside the gene matches. CDR1 is GTSNPN, CDR2 SVGIG, per germline (reference sequence). CDR3 size: 15 residues.

This chain connects TRBV19 to TRBJ1-1; D is perhaps TRBD1 (5 bases). CDR1 is LNHDA, CDR2 SQIVND, per germline (reference sequence). The length of the CDR3 is 15 residues. The V gene lost 1 base and the J gene lost 1 base, with 10 bases spanning the gap. CDR3 sequence: CASSIVPGPNTEAFF. In DNA form, the CDR3 reads TGTGCCAGTAGTATAGTCCCGGGACCGAACACTGAAGCTTTCTTT.

This clone was observed a few times. V gene TRBV5-4 combines with J gene TRBJ2-1; D unclear. From germline, CDR1 is SGHNT and CDR2 YYREEE (reference sequence). V was shortened by 3 bases and J by 5 bases, with 9 bases between the two germline ends. CDR3 size: 13 residues. CDR3 sequence reads: CASSSPYNNEQFF. CDR3 DNA sequence: TGTGCCAGCAGCTCACCCTACAACAATGAGCAGTTCTTC.

V gene TRBV6-1 combines with J gene TRBJ1-2, with a tentative D call TRBD1 (5 bases). Per germline, CDR1 MNHNS and CDR2 SASEGT. The V end was cut by 2 bases, the J end by 3 bases, with 10 bases between. This CDR3 comprises 14 residues. The CDR3, as DNA: TGTGCCAGCAGTGAAACCCAGGGCGACTATGGCTACACCTTC. As protein: CASSETQGDYGYTF.

The V call is TRBV30, the J call TRBJ2-2, with D perhaps matching TRBD1 (5 bases). The germline V and J ends were trimmed by 5 bases and 0 bases, with 10 bases remaining between them. Germline-derived CDR1 and CDR2 are GTSNPN and SVGIG (reference sequence). The CDR3 length is 14 residues. The CDR3 DNA is TGTGCCTGGCTTAGACAGACGAACACCGGGGAGCTGTTTTTT. Residues: CAWLRQTNTGELFF.

The chain has TRBV21-1 and TRBJ2-5. TRBV21-1 is classified as a pseudogene. This CDR3 has 12 amino acids. CDR3 residues: CASSKVGETQYF. CDR3 nucleotides: TGTGCCAGCAGCAAAGTTGGGGAGACCCAGTACTTC.

In DNA form, the CDR3 reads TGTGCCAGCAGCGTAGACGGGTTCCAGAACACTGAAGCTTTCTTT. Translated, it gives CASSVDGFQNTEAFF. The rearrangement joins TRBV9 to TRBJ1-1; D is undetermined. V lost 0 bases to trimming and J lost 1 base, with 10 bases between them. Germline assignment: CDR1 SGDLS and CDR2 YYNGEE. CDR3 length: 15 amino acids.

The J gene is TRBJ1-6, the V gene TRBV14, with D perhaps matching TRBD1 (5 bases). This CDR3 is 12 amino acids long. In germline, CDR1 is SGHDN, CDR2 FVKESK. Between the trimmed V and J ends, which lost 4 bases and 13 bases, there was a span of 11 bases. The CDR3 protein is CASSPSQVPLHF. The CDR3 nucleotides are TGTGCCAGCAGCCCATCACAGGTCCCCCTCCACTTT. The full variable domain, its missing parts supplied by reference TRBV14 and TRBJ1-6, is EAGVTQFPSHSVIEKGQTVTLRCDPISGHDNLYWYRRVMGKEIKFLLHFVKESKQDESGMPNNRFLAERTGGTYSTLKVQPAELEDSGVYFCASSPSQVPLHFGNGTRLTVT.

This chain links TRBV14 with TRBJ2-3; 8 bases match TRBD2. Trimming took 4 bases from V and 4 from J; bases not matched to a gene: 4. The length of the CDR3 is 14 residues. The V gene's germline CDR1 is SGHDN and CDR2 FVKESK. This CDR3 is CASSPIAGSDTQYF. CDR3 in DNA: TGTGCCAGCAGCCCTATAGCGGGATCAGATACGCAGTATTTT.

The chain links TRBV4-3 to TRBJ1-3; D possibly corresponds to TRBD1 (5 bases). CDR1 is LGHNA and CDR2 is YSLEER in the germline V gene. Trimming removed 1 base from V and 4 bases from J, with 14 bases in between. The CDR3 has 16 residues. CDR3 nucleotide sequence: TGCGCCAGCAGCCAAGGGGTAGGGGCGGGAGGAAACACCATATATTTT. Its protein product is CASSQGVGAGGNTIYF.